The following is a T cell receptor beta chain sequence with its context. The sample is drawn from a study of blood T cell repertoires in COVID-19. On the study more broadly: Acute and convalescent COVID-19 samples came from the United States, Italy and Spain.

The authors' processing: Reference gene primer amplification yielded estimated nucleated cell counts. Sequencing was performed with immunoSEQ multiplex PCR; in TCRdb, only in-frame clones are kept and a portion is missing. From that table come the V and J calls and clone size; the DNA was used to work out D and trimming. The top ten clones hold roughly an eighth of a sample with about 70,000 clones, around 86% of them seen once. This clonotype originated in a human donor in a cohort sampled during active COVID-19. The specimen sequenced was peripheral blood.

The CDR3 reads CASSEEVGRGVRYTF. DNA for the CDR3: TGTGCCAGCAGTGAAGAGGTCGGCCGGGGAGTCCGCTACACCTTC. V and J are TRBV2 and TRBJ1-2; D is unclear. CDR3 length: 15 residues. Germline V CDR1 and CDR2: SNHLY, FYNNEI. The V and J ends lost 1 base and 9 bases respectively, with 18 bases between them.